The clone carrying this T cell receptor beta chain was counted only a few times. Profiling relied on immunoSEQ multiplex PCR, and the TCRdb table lists in-frame clones only, not all of them. The data show 95,000 to 110,000 clones, roughly 80% seen once. These data come from a study of glioma-infiltrating T cells after dendritic cell vaccination. This CDR3 has 16 residues. J lost 6 bases, V lost 0 bases, and 8 bases had no gene match. From germline, CDR1 is LGHNA and CDR2 YNFKEQ. J is TRBJ2-1 and V is TRBV4-2; 7 positions match TRBD1. Sequenced material: blood, taken before dendritic cell vaccination. This clonotype originated in a human donor with glioblastoma. CDR3 protein: CASSQDEGASSNEQFF. CDR3 sequence (DNA): TGTGCCAGCAGCCAAGATGAGGGGGCCTCAAGCAATGAGCAGTTCTTC.